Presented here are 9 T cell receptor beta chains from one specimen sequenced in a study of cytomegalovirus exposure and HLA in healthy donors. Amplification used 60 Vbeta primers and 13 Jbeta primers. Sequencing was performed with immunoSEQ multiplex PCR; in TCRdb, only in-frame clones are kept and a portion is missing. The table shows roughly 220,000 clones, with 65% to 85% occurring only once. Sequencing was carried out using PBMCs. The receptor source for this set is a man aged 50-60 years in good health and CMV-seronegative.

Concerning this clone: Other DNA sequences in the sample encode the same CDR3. This chain's CDR3 is CASSPDRNQPQHF. The DNA of the CDR3 is TGTGCCAGCTCACCAGACAGGAATCAGCCCCAGCATTTT. The chain combines TRBV18 with TRBJ1-5; possible D gene TRBD1, 6 bases. V shed 2 bases and J shed 4 bases, with 6 bases lying between them. Germline V lookup: CDR1 KGHSH, CDR2 LQKENI. The CDR3 is made up of 13 amino acids. Full variable domain (outside the CDR3, taken from reference TRBV18 and TRBJ1-5): NAGVMQNPRHLVRRRGQEARLRCSPMKGHSHVYWYRQLPEEGLKFMVYLQKENIIDESGMPKERFSAEFPKEGPSILRIQQVVRGDSAAYFCASSPDRNQPQHFGDGTRLSIL.

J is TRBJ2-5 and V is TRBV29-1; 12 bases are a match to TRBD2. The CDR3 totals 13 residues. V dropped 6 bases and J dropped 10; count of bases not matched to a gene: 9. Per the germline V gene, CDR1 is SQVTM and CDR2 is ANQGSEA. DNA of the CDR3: TGCAGCGTCTCTAGCGGGAGGGCCGGAGGCCAGTACTTC. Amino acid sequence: CSVSSGRAGGQYF.

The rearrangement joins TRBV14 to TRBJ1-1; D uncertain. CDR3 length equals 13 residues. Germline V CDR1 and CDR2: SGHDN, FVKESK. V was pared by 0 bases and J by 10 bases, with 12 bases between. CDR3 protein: CASSQDSATRAFF. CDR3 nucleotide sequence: TGTGCCAGCAGCCAAGATTCGGCGACTAGAGCTTTCTTT.

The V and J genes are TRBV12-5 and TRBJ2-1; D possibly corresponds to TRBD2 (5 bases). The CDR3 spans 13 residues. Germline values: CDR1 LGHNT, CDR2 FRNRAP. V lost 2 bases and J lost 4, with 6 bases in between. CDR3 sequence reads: CASGLQRYNEQFF. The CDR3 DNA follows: TGTGCTAGTGGTTTGCAGCGGTACAATGAGCAGTTCTTC.

The CDR3 is CASRSIAGASTDTQYF. In nucleotides, the CDR3 is TGCGCCAGCAGGTCTATAGCGGGAGCATCTACAGATACGCAGTATTTT. This chain joins TRBV5-1 and TRBJ2-3; the match to TRBD2 covers 9 bases. Germline CDR1 SGHRS, CDR2 YFSETQ. The length of the CDR3 is 16 residues. The ends lost 5 bases at V and 3 bases at J; junction bases unmatched: 10.

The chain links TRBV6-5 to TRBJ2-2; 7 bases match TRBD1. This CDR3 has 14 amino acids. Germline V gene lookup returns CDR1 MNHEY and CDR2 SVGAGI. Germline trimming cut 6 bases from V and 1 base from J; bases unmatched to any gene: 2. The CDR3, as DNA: TGTGCCAGCAGCCACAGGGGGAACACCGGGGAGCTGTTTTTT. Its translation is CASSHRGNTGELFF.

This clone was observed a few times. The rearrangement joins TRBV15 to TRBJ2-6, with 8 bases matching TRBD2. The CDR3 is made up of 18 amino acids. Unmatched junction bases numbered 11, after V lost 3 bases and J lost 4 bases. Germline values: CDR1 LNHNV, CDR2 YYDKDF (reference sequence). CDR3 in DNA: TGTGCCACCAGCAGCCTAGCGGGCAGGGGCTCCGGGGCCAACGTCCTGACTTTC. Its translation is CATSSLAGRGSGANVLTF.

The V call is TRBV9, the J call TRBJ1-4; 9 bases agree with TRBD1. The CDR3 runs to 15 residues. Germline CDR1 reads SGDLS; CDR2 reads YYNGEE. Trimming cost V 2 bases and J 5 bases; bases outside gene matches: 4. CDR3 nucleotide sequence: TGTGCCAGCAGCGTGACCGGGACAGGGAATGAAAAACTGTTTTTT. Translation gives CASSVTGTGNEKLFF.

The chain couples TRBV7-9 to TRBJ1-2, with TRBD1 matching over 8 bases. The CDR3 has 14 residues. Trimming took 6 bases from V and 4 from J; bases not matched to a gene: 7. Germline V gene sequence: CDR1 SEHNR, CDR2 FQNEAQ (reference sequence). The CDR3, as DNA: TGTGCCAGCAGTTCCAGGGGGCGCCCCTATGGCTACACCTTC. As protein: CASSSRGRPYGYTF. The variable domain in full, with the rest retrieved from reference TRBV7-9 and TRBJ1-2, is DTGVSQNPRHKITKRGQNVTFRCDPISEHNRLYWYRQTLGQGPEFLTYFQNEAQLEKSRLLSDRFSAERPKGSFSTLEIQRTEQGDSAMYLCASSSRGRPYGYTFGSGTRLTVV.